Listed below are T cell receptor beta chains from one sample, sequenced in a study of blood T cells in healthy people across ages. TCRdb reanalysed the 5' RACE reads using MiXCR and keeps one entry per CDR3 protein. The sample contains around 500,000 distinct CDR3 sequences, roughly a quarter of which appear only once. The sample also formed part of further work on T cells of mothers and their children.

The sequenced sample was blood. Receptors were obtained from a boy aged 2 to 10 in good health. CDR3s include the opening cysteine and the closing phenylalanine or tryptophan. A D gene is named only where the DNA matches it firmly. Rows give clone size only sometimes, using once, few, many, or a class for an expanded clone.

clone size	V gene	D gene	J gene	CDR3 DNA	CDR3 protein
.	TRBV4-3	.	TRBJ1-5	TGCGCCAGCAGCCAAGACCGGGCCGGACAGCCCCAGCATTTT	CASSQDRAGQPQHF
few	TRBV7-6	.	TRBJ2-7	TGTGCCAGCAGCCCGCATGAGGGGGATTACGAGCAGTACTTC	CASSPHEGDYEQYF
.	TRBV6-6	TRBD2	TRBJ2-5	TGTGCCAGCTCCTTACTAGCGGTAGAGACCCAGTACTTC	CASSLLAVETQYF
once	TRBV27	TRBD1	TRBJ2-7	TGTGCCAGCAGCCGACAGGGAATCGAGCAGTACTTC	CASSRQGIEQYF
.	TRBV3-1	.	TRBJ1-1	TGTGCCAGCAGTCCTAAACAGGGAACGGCTGAAGCTTTCTTT	CASSPKQGTAEAFF
.	TRBV7-9	TRBD1	TRBJ2-5	TGTGCCAGCAGCTTCGACAGGGGGACCCAGTACTTC	CASSFDRGTQYF
few	TRBV30	.	TRBJ1-5	TGTGCCTGGAAAAAATGGGGAAGCAATCAGCCCCAGCATTTT	CAWKKWGSNQPQHF
.	TRBV27	TRBD2	TRBJ2-2	TGTGCCAGCAGTTTATCGCCCCATAGCGGGGTTTCCACCGGGGAGCTGTTTTTT	CASSLSPHSGVSTGELFF
.	TRBV6-1	.	TRBJ2-5	TGTACCAGCAGTCAAGAGGGGGGCCGCCAGTACTTC	CTSSQEGGRQYF
many	TRBV9	TRBD1	TRBJ2-5	TGTGCCAGCAGCGCCGAAGGGACAGGGGGAGAGACCCAGTACTTC	CASSAEGTGGETQYF
.	TRBV12-3/TRBV12-4	.	TRBJ1-2	TGTGCCAGCAGCGTCTCAGGGGTCGGCTACACCTTC	CASSVSGVGYTF
.	TRBV6-1	TRBD2	TRBJ2-1	TGTGCCAGCAGTGTAGGGACTAGCGGGGGTGGTGAGCAGTTCTTC	CASSVGTSGGGEQFF
.	TRBV11-1	.	TRBJ2-7	TGTGCCAGCAGCTTAGCTGTAGGGGGACCCCGGTCCTACGAGCAGTACTTC	CASSLAVGGPRSYEQYF
.	TRBV12-3/TRBV12-4	TRBD2	TRBJ2-3	TGTGCCAGCAGTTTTTTAGCGGGGGAAGGTGCAGATACGCAGTATTTT	CASSFLAGEGADTQYF
many	TRBV11-2	TRBD1	TRBJ1-4	TGTGCCAGCAGCCTCTCCCGGGAGGGGGCTCTTCCAACTAATGAAAAACTGTTTTTT	CASSLSREGALPTNEKLFF
.	TRBV6-2/TRBV6-3	TRBD1	TRBJ2-1	TGTGCCAGCAGTTCCCCAGACAGGGTGGACAATGAGCAGTTCTTC	CASSSPDRVDNEQFF
once	TRBV6-5	.	TRBJ1-2	TGTGCCAGCAGTTACGCAGAGGAGGGGATCTATGGCTACACCTTC	CASSYAEEGIYGYTF
many	TRBV12-3/TRBV12-4	.	TRBJ2-5	TGTGCCAGCAGCTTAGGGCGGGACACTCAAGAGACCCAGTACTTC	CASSLGRDTQETQYF
few	TRBV5-6	TRBD2	TRBJ2-5	TGTGCCAGCAGCTTCGTCGGGACTAGGTCGGAGACCCAGTACTTC	CASSFVGTRSETQYF
few	TRBV20-1	TRBD1	TRBJ2-5	TGCAGTGCTAGAGCGGGGACAGGGCGAGAGACCCAGTACTTC	CSARAGTGRETQYF
.	TRBV2	.	TRBJ2-3	TGTGCCAGCAGTGAATCGCCCACAGATACGCAGTATTTT	CASSESPTDTQYF
.	TRBV5-1	TRBD1	TRBJ2-2	TGCGCCAGCAGCCACGGACAGGGGGCTAGCACCGGGGAGCTGTTTTTT	CASSHGQGASTGELFF
.	TRBV5-1	.	TRBJ2-3	TGCGCCAGCAGCTTGACAGGCTTCACAGATACGCAGTATTTT	CASSLTGFTDTQYF
.	TRBV6-1	.	TRBJ1-2	TGTGCCAGCAGTCCCTTACAGGGTCGAGGCGGCTACACCTTC	CASSPLQGRGGYTF
.	TRBV27	.	TRBJ2-7	TGTGCCACCACAGGACGGGACAAATACGAGCAGTACTTC	CATTGRDKYEQYF
.	TRBV14	.	TRBJ1-5	TGCGCCAGCAGCCAAGGTCCCGGAGGGCCCCAGCATTTT	CASSQGPGGPQHF
.	TRBV6-1	TRBD2	TRBJ2-2	TGTGCCAGCAGTGGGGGACTAGCGGCGAACACCGGGGAGCTGTTTTTT	CASSGGLAANTGELFF
.	TRBV10-3	.	TRBJ2-1	TGTGCCATCACCCCAACTAGTACCAATGAGCAGTTCTTC	CAITPTSTNEQFF
many	TRBV7-8	.	TRBJ1-2	TGTGCCAGCAGCTTAGATCCCCGGGGGTTTAACTATGGCTACACCTTC	CASSLDPRGFNYGYTF
.	TRBV7-2	.	TRBJ2-3	TGTGCCAGCAGCTTAGTTTGGGGGAAGCAGGGTAATACGCAGTATTTT	CASSLVWGKQGNTQYF
few	TRBV19	.	TRBJ1-2	TGTGCCAGTAGTGGAGATGAGAACTATGGCTACACCTTC	CASSGDENYGYTF
.	TRBV4-3	TRBD2	TRBJ2-7	TGCGCCAGCAGCCAAGATCCAAGCGGGGGGCCTGTCCGATTC	CASSQDPSGGPVRF
few	TRBV5-1	TRBD1	TRBJ1-2	TGCGCCAGCAGCTGGACAGGGGGCGATGGCTACACCTTC	CASSWTGGDGYTF
once	TRBV5-6	.	TRBJ2-4	TGTGCCAGCAGCTTGTCCCGGGATCGAGCCAAAAACATTCAGTACTTC	CASSLSRDRAKNIQYF
few	TRBV27	.	TRBJ2-7	TGTGCCAGCAGTTTATATGGGAGCTCCTACGAGCAGTACTTC	CASSLYGSSYEQYF
.	TRBV15	.	TRBJ1-2	TGTGCCACCAGCAGAGATCGTCCGGATGGCTACACCTTC	CATSRDRPDGYTF
.	TRBV12-5	TRBD1	TRBJ1-1	TGTGCTAGTGGTTCCGACAGGGGCCCTGAAGCTTTCTTT	CASGSDRGPEAFF
.	TRBV20-1	TRBD1	TRBJ2-1	TGCAGTGCTAGAGGGGGGACAGGGGGTCACAATGAGCAGTTCTTC	CSARGGTGGHNEQFF
.	TRBV7-9	.	TRBJ1-1	TGTGCCAGCAGCTCACAGGCTGAAGCTTTCTTT	CASSSQAEAFF